A selection of T cell receptor beta chains follows, all from one sample in a study of vaccination and CD4 T cells after COVID-19. TCRdb used MiXCR to reprocess the PCR reads, holding one entry per CDR3 protein. The sample contains more than 9,500 distinct CDR3 sequences, 53% of which appear only once. No cognate antigen is known for these TCRs. Material: CD4+ T cells from blood, cultured in vitro. These receptors originate from a human donor who had recovered from COVID-19. Both conserved end residues are part of each CDR3. Fields, in order: V gene, clone size, J gene, D gene, CDR3 protein, CDR3 DNA. The D gene is left open where the match is weak. Clone size is not always given. Where it is, it says once, few, many or a class for expanded clones.

V: TRBV27; size: few; J: TRBJ2-3; D: NA; CDR3: CASSFSQGSGTDTQYF; DNA: TGTGCCAGCAGTTTCAGTCAGGGATCGGGGACAGATACGCAGTATTTT
V: TRBV2; size: few; J: TRBJ1-2; D: TRBD1; CDR3: CASRPRTGPYGYTF; DNA: TGTGCCAGCAGACCAAGGACAGGTCCCTATGGCTACACCTTC
V: TRBV7-2; size: NA; J: TRBJ1-1; D: NA; CDR3: CASSLRDTMNTEAFF; DNA: TGTGCCAGCAGCTTACGGGACACGATGAACACTGAAGCTTTCTTT
V: TRBV10-2; size: few; J: TRBJ1-6; D: NA; CDR3: CASSESTPGQGNSPLHF; DNA: TGCGCCAGCAGTGAGTCGACTCCAGGGCAGGGTAATTCACCCCTCCACTTT
V: TRBV6-1; size: once; J: TRBJ1-3; D: NA; CDR3: CASCLGQPLAGNTIYF; DNA: TGTGCCAGCTGCCTTGGACAGCCCCTCGCTGGAAACACCATATATTTT
V: TRBV27; size: few; J: TRBJ1-5; D: NA; CDR3: CASTPQGLDKQPQHF; DNA: TGTGCCAGCACCCCCCAGGGGCTGGATAAGCAGCCCCAGCATTTT
V: TRBV6-1; size: NA; J: TRBJ1-2; D: NA; CDR3: CASRSTDRYGYTF; DNA: TGTGCCAGCAGGTCGACCGACCGCTATGGCTACACCTTC
V: TRBV19; size: NA; J: TRBJ1-1; D: NA; CDR3: CASSSPGAVVNTEAFF; DNA: TGTGCCAGTAGTTCCCCAGGGGCTGTGGTGAACACTGAAGCTTTCTTT
V: TRBV20-1; size: NA; J: TRBJ1-2; D: NA; CDR3: CAGGGTSGYTF; DNA: TGCGCCGGGGGGGGTACGTCTGGCTACACCTTC
V: TRBV9; size: NA; J: TRBJ2-5; D: NA; CDR3: CASSAPGAGETQYF; DNA: TGTGCCAGCAGTGCACCGGGGGCTGGGGAGACCCAGTACTTC
V: TRBV2; size: NA; J: TRBJ1-5; D: TRBD1; CDR3: CASSGRGRGNQPQHF; DNA: TGTGCCAGCAGTGGGAGGGGGCGAGGCAATCAGCCCCAGCATTTT
V: TRBV2; size: NA; J: TRBJ2-3; D: NA; CDR3: CATGETDTQYF; DNA: TGTGCCACAGGGGAAACAGATACGCAGTATTTT
V: TRBV20-1; size: few; J: TRBJ2-1; D: TRBD2; CDR3: CSARASGGPDLLYNEQFF; DNA: TGCAGTGCTAGGGCTAGCGGGGGGCCCGATTTACTCTACAATGAGCAGTTCTTC
V: TRBV7-9; size: once; J: TRBJ2-5; D: NA; CDR3: CASSFRTGETQYF; DNA: TGTGCCAGCAGCTTTCGAACTGGGGAGACCCAGTACTTC
V: TRBV6-5; size: NA; J: TRBJ1-1; D: NA; CDR3: CASSYSGGENTEAFF; DNA: TGTGCCAGCAGTTATTCGGGTGGGGAGAACACTGAAGCTTTCTTT
V: TRBV19; size: NA; J: TRBJ1-2; D: NA; CDR3: CASSISRDGGLRYGYTF; DNA: TGTGCCAGTAGTATTTCCCGAGACGGGGGCCTCAGGTATGGCTACACCTTC
V: TRBV2; size: few; J: TRBJ1-2; D: TRBD1; CDR3: CASRVTGQQDYGYTF; DNA: TGTGCCAGCAGAGTAACGGGACAGCAAGACTATGGCTACACCTTC
V: TRBV7-2; size: once; J: TRBJ1-1; D: NA; CDR3: CASSYRVGVNTEAFF; DNA: TGTGCCAGCAGTTACCGGGTGGGGGTGAACACTGAAGCTTTCTTT
V: TRBV19; size: NA; J: TRBJ2-7; D: TRBD2; CDR3: CASSMSGTYEQYF; DNA: TGTGCCAGTAGTATGAGCGGGACCTACGAGCAGTACTTC
V: TRBV28; size: NA; J: TRBJ2-7; D: NA; CDR3: CASSPAGLNRGYEQYF; DNA: TGTGCCAGCAGTCCCGCGGGACTAAACAGGGGCTACGAGCAGTACTTC
V: TRBV19; size: few; J: TRBJ1-4; D: NA; CDR3: CASRLGGKLFF; DNA: TGTGCCAGCAGACTCGGGGGAAAACTGTTTTTT
V: TRBV5-1; size: few; J: TRBJ1-1; D: NA; CDR3: CASSLGPTDTEAFF; DNA: TGCGCCAGCAGCTTAGGACCCACGGACACTGAAGCTTTCTTT
V: TRBV20-1; size: few; J: TRBJ2-7; D: NA; CDR3: CSASSRYSSYEQYF; DNA: TGCAGTGCTAGCTCAAGATACAGCTCCTACGAGCAGTACTTC
V: TRBV20-1; size: few; J: TRBJ1-1; D: TRBD1; CDR3: CSASRGLAEAFF; DNA: TGCAGTGCTTCCAGGGGGCTAGCTGAAGCTTTCTTT
V: TRBV2; size: medium-sized; J: TRBJ2-7; D: TRBD2; CDR3: CASSGLAGAERYF; DNA: TGTGCCAGCAGCGGACTAGCGGGGGCAGAGCGGTACTTC
V: TRBV15; size: NA; J: TRBJ2-7; D: TRBD1; CDR3: CATSRDPGQGYEQYF; DNA: TGTGCCACCAGCAGAGACCCCGGACAGGGCTACGAGCAGTACTTC
V: TRBV12-3/TRBV12-4; size: NA; J: TRBJ1-5; D: NA; CDR3: CASSSVSVGSNQPQHF; DNA: TGTGCCAGCAGCTCCGTGAGCGTGGGGAGCAATCAGCCCCAGCATTTT
V: TRBV20-1; size: few; J: TRBJ1-5; D: NA; CDR3: CSASLGLQGSNQPQHF; DNA: TGCAGTGCTAGTCTGGGGTTACAGGGTAGCAATCAGCCCCAGCATTTT
V: TRBV28; size: NA; J: TRBJ1-2; D: NA; CDR3: CASRSRGRGEGGYTF; DNA: TGTGCCAGCCGTTCGAGGGGCAGGGGAGAGGGTGGCTACACCTTC
V: TRBV6-1; size: NA; J: TRBJ1-5; D: NA; CDR3: CASTPQANQPQHF; DNA: TGTGCCAGCACCCCACAGGCTAATCAGCCCCAGCATTTT
V: TRBV7-9; size: few; J: TRBJ1-5; D: NA; CDR3: CASSSLDLMRPYSNQPQHF; DNA: TGTGCCAGCAGCTCCCTCGACCTAATGCGACCTTATAGCAATCAGCCCCAGCATTTT
V: TRBV19; size: NA; J: TRBJ2-7; D: NA; CDR3: CASSIAGGRDEEQYF; DNA: TGTGCCAGTAGTATAGCCGGGGGGCGGGATGAGGAGCAGTACTTC
V: TRBV11-3; size: NA; J: TRBJ2-3; D: TRBD2; CDR3: CATVSGASTDTQYF; DNA: TGTGCCACCGTTAGCGGGGCTAGCACAGATACGCAGTATTTT
V: TRBV21-1; size: NA; J: TRBJ2-7; D: NA; CDR3: CASSRGSREPSREQYF; DNA: TGTGCCAGCAGCAGGGGGAGCAGAGAACCCTCGAGGGAGCAGTACTTC
V: TRBV6-1; size: NA; J: TRBJ2-3; D: NA; CDR3: CASKGRLEYTDTQYF; DNA: TGTGCCAGCAAAGGCCGCCTCGAGTACACAGATACGCAGTATTTT
V: TRBV20-1; size: few; J: TRBJ1-2; D: NA; CDR3: CSALRAGNYGYTF; DNA: TGCAGTGCCCTGCGGGCAGGGAACTATGGCTACACCTTC
V: TRBV20-1; size: NA; J: TRBJ1-2; D: NA; CDR3: CSASVTDYGYTF; DNA: TGCAGTGCTAGTGTGACAGACTATGGCTACACCTTC
V: TRBV28; size: NA; J: TRBJ2-2; D: NA; CDR3: CASIEALADTGELFF; DNA: TGTGCCAGCATTGAGGCACTAGCAGACACCGGGGAGCTGTTTTTT
V: TRBV5-1; size: NA; J: TRBJ2-3; D: TRBD2; CDR3: CASSLAGGKTDTQYF; DNA: TGCGCCAGCAGCTTGGCGGGGGGGAAGACAGATACGCAGTATTTT
V: TRBV27; size: few; J: TRBJ2-1; D: TRBD1; CDR3: CASSRGQGPHNEQFF; DNA: TGTGCCAGCAGCCGAGGACAGGGACCCCACAATGAGCAGTTCTTC
V: TRBV11-2; size: few; J: TRBJ1-1; D: NA; CDR3: CASSLEQNTEAFF; DNA: TGTGCCAGCAGCTTAGAGCAGAACACTGAAGCTTTCTTT
V: TRBV7-3; size: medium-sized; J: TRBJ2-3; D: TRBD2; CDR3: CASSLRQGGDTQYF; DNA: TGTGCCAGCAGCTTACGGCAGGGAGGGGATACGCAGTATTTT
V: TRBV11-2; size: NA; J: TRBJ1-6; D: NA; CDR3: CASSSASPGHLNSPLHF; DNA: TGTGCCAGCAGCTCCGCTTCGCCGGGACACCTAAATTCACCCCTCCACTTT
V: TRBV30; size: few; J: TRBJ1-1; D: NA; CDR3: CAFMQGMNTEAFF; DNA: TGTGCCTTCATGCAGGGCATGAACACTGAAGCTTTCTTT
V: TRBV6-1; size: medium-sized; J: TRBJ2-1; D: TRBD1; CDR3: CASRQGAGGSYNEQFF; DNA: TGTGCCAGCCGACAGGGGGCAGGGGGCTCCTACAATGAGCAGTTCTTC
V: TRBV11-3; size: NA; J: TRBJ2-2; D: NA; CDR3: CASRPGGVNTGELFF; DNA: TGTGCCAGCAGACCGGGGGGCGTAAACACCGGGGAGCTGTTTTTT